Listed below are T cell receptor beta chains from one sample, sequenced in a study of T cell repertoires in cytomegalovirus infection. TCRdb reprocessed the reads with MiXCR, giving one entry per CDR3 protein. In the table there are some 300,000 distinct CDR3 sequences, about 9.2% of which are singletons. The sample comprised PBMCs. All receptors derive from a human donor in good health (CMV status not recorded). Some clones in this sample may be carry-over from other donors' samples. Both conserved end residues are part of each CDR3. The order of the fields is clone size, D gene, CDR3 length, V gene, J gene, CDR3 protein, CDR3 DNA. The D gene is left open where the match is weak. Only some rows state a clone size, as once, few, many or a class for expanded clones.

few	TRBD1	16	TRBV20-1	TRBJ2-3	CSARDTTGTPTDTQYF	TGCAGTGCTAGAGATACGACAGGGACCCCCACAGATACGCAGTATTTT
few	.	13	TRBV28	TRBJ2-5	CASSFEASGTQYF	TGTGCCAGCAGTTTCGAGGCCTCGGGGACCCAGTACTTC
many	.	16	TRBV10-3	TRBJ1-6	CAISERRVSYNSPLHF	TGTGCCATCAGTGAGCGACGGGTCTCCTATAATTCACCCCTCCACTTT
few	.	13	TRBV9	TRBJ1-1	CASSPGLSTEAFF	TGTGCCAGCAGCCCCGGGCTGAGCACTGAAGCTTTCTTT
.	.	16	TRBV7-9	TRBJ1-6	CASSLTWSSYNSPLHF	TGTGCCAGCAGTTTGACTTGGAGCTCCTATAATTCACCCCTCCACTTT
many	TRBD2	16	TRBV6-2/TRBV6-3	TRBJ2-1	CASRPRGGSSYNEQFF	TGTGCCAGCAGACCGCGGGGGGGAAGCTCCTACAATGAGCAGTTCTTC
.	.	15	TRBV6-2/TRBV6-3	TRBJ1-5	CASSYLSGANQPQHF	TGTGCCAGCAGTTACTTGTCAGGGGCCAATCAGCCCCAGCATTTT
.	.	22	TRBV11-3	TRBJ2-7	CASSSNTSAGTPGRGPTYEQYF	TGTGCCAGCAGCTCGAATACCTCAGCGGGGACACCCGGTAGAGGACCTACCTACGAGCAGTACTTC
many	TRBD1	13	TRBV12-3/TRBV12-4	TRBJ1-1	CASSYPGDSQAFF	TGTGCCAGCAGTTATCCCGGGGACAGTCAAGCTTTCTTT
.	TRBD1	18	TRBV6-2/TRBV6-3	TRBJ1-1	CASSLPPGQGALNTEAFF	TGTGCCAGCAGCCTACCACCGGGACAGGGGGCTTTGAACACTGAAGCTTTCTTT
few	TRBD1	13	TRBV29-1	TRBJ2-5	CSVVQGAAETQYF	TGCAGCGTAGTACAGGGGGCCGCAGAGACCCAGTACTTC
many	.	14	TRBV7-6	TRBJ2-1	CASSQFRSYNEQFF	TGTGCCAGCAGTCAGTTCCGCTCCTACAATGAGCAGTTCTTC
.	.	14	TRBV3-1	TRBJ1-3	CASSLGTPGNTIYF	TGTGCCAGCAGTCTCGGGACACCTGGAAACACCATATATTTT
many	TRBD1	14	TRBV20-1	TRBJ2-4	CSAAKGQGVNIQYF	TGCAGTGCCGCGAAGGGACAGGGAGTAAACATTCAGTACTTC
few	.	13	TRBV10-3	TRBJ2-3	CAISSFEADTQYF	TGTGCCATCAGTTCCTTTGAGGCAGATACGCAGTATTTT
many	.	14	TRBV7-6	TRBJ1-2	CASSSRETNYGYTF	TGTGCCAGCAGCTCCAGGGAAACTAACTATGGCTACACCTTC
many	TRBD1	19	TRBV4-1	TRBJ1-4	CASSQSRDRGLTTNEKLFF	TGCGCCAGCAGCCAAAGCCGGGACAGGGGCCTCACAACTAATGAAAAACTGTTTTTT
.	.	12	TRBV20-1	TRBJ1-1	CSAGSGDTEAFF	TGCAGTGCGGGGTCAGGGGACACTGAAGCTTTCTTT
many	.	14	TRBV11-1	TRBJ2-7	CASSSEQGTYEQYF	TGTGCCAGCAGCTCCGAACAGGGTACCTACGAGCAGTACTTC
many	TRBD1	16	TRBV15	TRBJ2-5	CATSRTRQGSPETQYF	TGTGCCACCAGCAGAACCAGACAGGGCTCCCCAGAGACCCAGTACTTC
few	.	11	TRBV29-1	TRBJ2-1	CSVGGANEQFF	TGCAGCGTTGGAGGAGCGAATGAGCAGTTCTTC
many	TRBD1	15	TRBV7-6	TRBJ2-2	CASSLVTGVTGELFF	TGTGCCAGCAGCTTAGTCACAGGGGTCACCGGGGAGCTGTTTTTT
.	.	14	TRBV4-2	TRBJ1-2	CASSQDLTPYGYTF	TGTGCCAGCAGCCAAGATTTAACTCCCTATGGCTACACCTTC
few	TRBD2	19	TRBV20-1	TRBJ2-1	CSARHPRLATTRSYNEQFF	TGCAGTGCTAGACACCCGAGACTAGCGACTACGCGCTCCTACAATGAGCAGTTCTTC
many	.	12	TRBV2	TRBJ2-1	CASSADINEQFF	TGTGCCAGCAGCGCAGACATTAATGAGCAGTTCTTC
few	TRBD2	17	TRBV2	TRBJ2-3	CASSAGTSGGFGDTQYF	TGTGCCAGCAGTGCCGGGACTAGCGGGGGGTTTGGAGATACGCAGTATTTT
many	.	17	TRBV7-2	TRBJ2-2	CASSPRRRPMNTGELFF	TGTGCCAGCAGCCCTCGTAGGCGGCCCATGAACACCGGGGAGCTGTTTTTT
few	TRBD2	14	TRBV12-3/TRBV12-4	TRBJ2-5	CASSRTSFKETQYF	TGTGCCAGCAGTCGGACTAGTTTCAAAGAGACCCAGTACTTC
many	.	13	TRBV6-1	TRBJ2-5	CASSDSHQETQYF	TGTGCCAGCAGTGATTCGCACCAAGAGACCCAGTACTTC
many	.	13	TRBV24-1	TRBJ2-2	CATSDLRNPGLFF	TGTGCCACCAGTGATTTGAGAAACCCAGGGCTGTTTTTT
few	TRBD2	15	TRBV5-1	TRBJ2-2	CASSLVGLEGGELFF	TGCGCCAGCAGCTTGGTGGGACTAGAAGGCGGGGAGCTGTTTTTT